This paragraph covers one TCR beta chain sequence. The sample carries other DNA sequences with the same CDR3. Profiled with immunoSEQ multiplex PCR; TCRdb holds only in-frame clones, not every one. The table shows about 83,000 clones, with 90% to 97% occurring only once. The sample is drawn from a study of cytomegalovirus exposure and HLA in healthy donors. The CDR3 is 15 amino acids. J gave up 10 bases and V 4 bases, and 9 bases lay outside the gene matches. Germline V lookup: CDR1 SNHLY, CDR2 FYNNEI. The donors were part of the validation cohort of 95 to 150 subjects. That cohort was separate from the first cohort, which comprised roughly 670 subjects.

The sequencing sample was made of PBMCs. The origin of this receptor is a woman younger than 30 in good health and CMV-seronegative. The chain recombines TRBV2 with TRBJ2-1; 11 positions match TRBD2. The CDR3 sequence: CASSVRLAGGGEQFF. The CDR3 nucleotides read TGTGCCAGCAGTGTAAGGCTAGCGGGAGGTGGGGAGCAGTTCTTC.